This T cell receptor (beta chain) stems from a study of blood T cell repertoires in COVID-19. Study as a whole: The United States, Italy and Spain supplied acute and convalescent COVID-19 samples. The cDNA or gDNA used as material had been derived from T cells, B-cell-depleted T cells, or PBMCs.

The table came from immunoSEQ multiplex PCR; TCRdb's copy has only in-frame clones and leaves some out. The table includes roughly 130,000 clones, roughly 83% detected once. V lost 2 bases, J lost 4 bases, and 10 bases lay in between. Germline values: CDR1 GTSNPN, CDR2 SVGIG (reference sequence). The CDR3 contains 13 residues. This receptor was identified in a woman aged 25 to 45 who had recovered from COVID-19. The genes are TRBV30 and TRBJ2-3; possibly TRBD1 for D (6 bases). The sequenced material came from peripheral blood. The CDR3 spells CAWSFQGSDTQYF. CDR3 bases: TGTGCCTGGAGTTTTCAGGGGTCAGATACGCAGTATTTT.